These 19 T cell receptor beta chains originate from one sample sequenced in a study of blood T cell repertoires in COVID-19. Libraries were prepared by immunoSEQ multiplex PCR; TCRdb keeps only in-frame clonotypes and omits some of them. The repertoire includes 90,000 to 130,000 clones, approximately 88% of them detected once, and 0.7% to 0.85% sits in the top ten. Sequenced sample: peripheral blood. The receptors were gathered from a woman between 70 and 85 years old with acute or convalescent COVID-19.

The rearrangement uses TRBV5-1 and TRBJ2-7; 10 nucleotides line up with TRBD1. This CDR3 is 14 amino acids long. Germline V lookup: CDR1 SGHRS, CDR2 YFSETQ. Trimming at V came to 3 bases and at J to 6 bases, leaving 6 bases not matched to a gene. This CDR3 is CASSSGTGVREQYF. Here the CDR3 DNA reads TGCGCCAGCAGCTCCGGGACAGGGGTGCGCGAGCAGTACTTC.

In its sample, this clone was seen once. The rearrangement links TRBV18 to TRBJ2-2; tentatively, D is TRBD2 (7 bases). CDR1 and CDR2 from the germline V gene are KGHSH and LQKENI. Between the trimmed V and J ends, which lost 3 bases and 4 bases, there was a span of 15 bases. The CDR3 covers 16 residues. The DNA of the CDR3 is TGTGCCAGCTCACCCGAACAGGGAGGGAGCACCGGGGAGCTGTTTTTT. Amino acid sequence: CASSPEQGGSTGELFF.

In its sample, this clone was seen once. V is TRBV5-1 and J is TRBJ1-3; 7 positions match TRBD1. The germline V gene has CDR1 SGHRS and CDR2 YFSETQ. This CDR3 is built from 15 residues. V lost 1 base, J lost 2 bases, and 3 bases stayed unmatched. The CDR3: CASSLTGATGNTIYF. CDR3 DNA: TGCGCCAGCAGCTTGACAGGGGCCACTGGAAACACCATATATTTT.

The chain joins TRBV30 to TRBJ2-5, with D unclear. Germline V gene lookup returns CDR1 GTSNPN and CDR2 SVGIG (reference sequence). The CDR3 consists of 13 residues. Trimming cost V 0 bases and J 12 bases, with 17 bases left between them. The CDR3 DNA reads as TGTGCCTGGAGTGTCCCCAGTCGACTTCCCAAGTACTTC. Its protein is CAWSVPSRLPKYF.

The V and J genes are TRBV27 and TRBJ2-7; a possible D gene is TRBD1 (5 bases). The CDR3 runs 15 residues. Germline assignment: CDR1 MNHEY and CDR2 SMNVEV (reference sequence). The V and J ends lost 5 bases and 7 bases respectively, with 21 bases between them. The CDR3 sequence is CASSPLTQATREQYF. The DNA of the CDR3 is TGTGCCAGCAGTCCCCTTACACAGGCGACTCGGGAGCAGTACTTC.

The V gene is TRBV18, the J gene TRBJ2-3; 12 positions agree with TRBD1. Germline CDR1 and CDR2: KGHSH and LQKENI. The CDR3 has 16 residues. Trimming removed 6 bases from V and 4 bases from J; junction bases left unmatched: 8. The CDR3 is CASSRLGQGASDTQYF. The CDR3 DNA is TGTGCCAGCTCTCGACTGGGACAGGGGGCGTCAGATACGCAGTATTTT.

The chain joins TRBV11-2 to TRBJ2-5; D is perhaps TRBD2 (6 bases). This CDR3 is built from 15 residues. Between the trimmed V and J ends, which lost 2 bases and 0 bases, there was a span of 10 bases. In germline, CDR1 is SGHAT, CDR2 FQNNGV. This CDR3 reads CASSLRPSDQETQYF. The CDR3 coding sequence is TGTGCCAGCAGCTTAAGGCCTAGCGACCAAGAGACCCAGTACTTC. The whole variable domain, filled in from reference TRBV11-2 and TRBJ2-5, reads EAGVAQSPRYKIIEKRQSVAFWCNPISGHATLYWYQQILGQGPKLLIQFQNNGVVDDSQLPKDRFSAERLKGVDSTLKIQPAKLEDSAVYLCASSLRPSDQETQYFGPGTRLLVL.

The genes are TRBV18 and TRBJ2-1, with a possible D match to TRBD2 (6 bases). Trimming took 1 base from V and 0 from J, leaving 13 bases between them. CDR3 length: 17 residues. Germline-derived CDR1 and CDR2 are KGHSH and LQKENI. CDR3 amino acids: CASSPLISGFSYNEQFF. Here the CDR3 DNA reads TGTGCCAGCTCACCACTTATTAGCGGATTCTCCTACAATGAGCAGTTCTTC.

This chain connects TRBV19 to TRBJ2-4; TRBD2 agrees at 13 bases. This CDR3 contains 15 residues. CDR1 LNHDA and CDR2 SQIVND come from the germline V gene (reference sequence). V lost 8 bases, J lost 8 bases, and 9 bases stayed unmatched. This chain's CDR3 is CASGGLAGNDDIQYF. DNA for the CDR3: TGTGCCAGTGGGGGACTAGCGGGGAATGACGACATTCAGTACTTC.

CDR3 sequence: CASSEHRGRYEQYF. The CDR3 DNA sequence: TGTGCCAGCAGTGAGCACAGGGGACGATACGAGCAGTACTTC. This sequence joins TRBV25-1 and TRBJ2-5; 7 bases are a match to TRBD1. The J call is in doubt because the DNA end fits TRBJ2-7 better. Germline V gives CDR1 MGHDK, CDR2 SYGVNS. CDR3 size: 14 residues.

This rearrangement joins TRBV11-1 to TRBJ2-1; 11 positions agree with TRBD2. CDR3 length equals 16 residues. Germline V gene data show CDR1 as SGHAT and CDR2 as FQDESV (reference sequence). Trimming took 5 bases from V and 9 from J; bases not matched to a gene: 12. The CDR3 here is CASSRDLAGGGGEQFF. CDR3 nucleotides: TGTGCCAGCAGCCGGGATCTAGCGGGGGGAGGTGGTGAGCAGTTCTTC.

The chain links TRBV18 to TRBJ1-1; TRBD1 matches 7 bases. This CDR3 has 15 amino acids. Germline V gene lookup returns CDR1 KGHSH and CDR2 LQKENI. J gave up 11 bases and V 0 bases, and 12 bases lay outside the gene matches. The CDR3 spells CASSPPDRVDLEAFF. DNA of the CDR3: TGTGCCAGCTCACCACCCGACAGGGTGGATCTTGAGGCTTTCTTT.

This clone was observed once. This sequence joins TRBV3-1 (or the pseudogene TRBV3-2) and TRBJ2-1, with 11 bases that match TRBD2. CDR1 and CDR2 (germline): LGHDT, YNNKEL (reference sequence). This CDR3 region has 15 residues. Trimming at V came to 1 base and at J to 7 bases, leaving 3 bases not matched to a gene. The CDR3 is CASSQVAGGVNEQFF. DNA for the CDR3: TGTGCCAGCAGCCAAGTAGCGGGGGGGGTGAATGAGCAGTTCTTC.

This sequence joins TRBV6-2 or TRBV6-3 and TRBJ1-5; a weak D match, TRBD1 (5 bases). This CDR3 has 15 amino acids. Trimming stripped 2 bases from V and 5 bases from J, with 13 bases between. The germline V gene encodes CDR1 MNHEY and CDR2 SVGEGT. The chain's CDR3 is CASSYQGLRDQPQHF. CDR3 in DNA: TGTGCCAGCAGTTACCAGGGACTTCGGGATCAGCCCCAGCATTTT.

CDR3 protein: CASSPLRTGNQPQHF. CDR3 sequence (DNA): TGTGCCAGCAGTCCCCTCCGGACAGGCAATCAGCCCCAGCATTTT. The chain is built from TRBV27 and TRBJ1-5; TRBD1 is a possible D gene (6 bases). V dropped 5 bases and J dropped 2 bases, with 13 bases sitting between them. This CDR3 spans 15 amino acids. Germline V gene lookup returns CDR1 MNHEY and CDR2 SMNVEV (reference sequence).

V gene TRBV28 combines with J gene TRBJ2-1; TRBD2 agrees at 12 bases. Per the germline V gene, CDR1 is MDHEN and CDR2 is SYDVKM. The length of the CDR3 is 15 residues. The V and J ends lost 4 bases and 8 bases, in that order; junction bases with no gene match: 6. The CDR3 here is CASSSPSGGAHEQFF. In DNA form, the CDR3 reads TGTGCCAGCAGTTCCCCTAGCGGGGGGGCACATGAGCAGTTCTTC.

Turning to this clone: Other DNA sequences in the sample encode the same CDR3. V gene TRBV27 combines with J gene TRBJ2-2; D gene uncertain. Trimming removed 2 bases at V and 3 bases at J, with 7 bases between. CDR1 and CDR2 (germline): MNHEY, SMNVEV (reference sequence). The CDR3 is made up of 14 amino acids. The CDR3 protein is CASSLNRDTGELFF. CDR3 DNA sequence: TGTGCCAGCAGTTTAAACAGAGACACCGGGGAGCTGTTTTTT.

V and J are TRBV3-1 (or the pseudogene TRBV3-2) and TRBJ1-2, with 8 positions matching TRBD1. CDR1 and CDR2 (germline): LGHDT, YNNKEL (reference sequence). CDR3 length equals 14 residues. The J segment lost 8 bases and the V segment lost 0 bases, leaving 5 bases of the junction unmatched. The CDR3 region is CASSQEDRASGYTF. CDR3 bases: TGTGCCAGCAGCCAAGAGGACAGGGCTAGCGGCTACACCTTC.

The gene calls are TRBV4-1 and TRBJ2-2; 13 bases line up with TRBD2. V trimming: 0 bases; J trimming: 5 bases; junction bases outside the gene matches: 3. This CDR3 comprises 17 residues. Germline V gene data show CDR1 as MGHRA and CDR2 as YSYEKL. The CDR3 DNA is TGCGCCAGCAGCCAAGAACTAGCGGGAGGGTGGACCGGGGAGCTGTTTTTT. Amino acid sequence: CASSQELAGGWTGELFF.